These 20 T cell receptor beta chains came from one sample sequenced in a study of shared clonotypes between healthy human individuals (dated by TCRdb to about 2020). The library was produced with the immunoSEQ multiplex PCR assay. As stored in TCRdb, this immuneACCESS dataset retains in-frame rearrangements with V and J assigned. A fraction of the clones does not appear; measured against another copy, unresolved V genes explain less than half of the discrepancy, and the remainder lacks a known reason. The table for this sample lists 2.5 million or so clones; approximately 92% of them were counted only once. Of the sample, roughly 0.14% falls within the top ten clones. Sequencing was performed on naive CD4+ T cells sorted from blood. Per the publication, the cell subset or site label means: CD45RA+ positively selected. Receptors originate from a man aged 18 to 29 in good health.

The rearrangement uses TRBV30 and TRBJ1-6, with D perhaps TRBD1 (5 bases). Trimming removed 0 bases from V and 7 bases from J, with 13 bases in between. CDR1 and CDR2 (germline): GTSNPN, SVGIG (reference sequence). The CDR3 extends over 15 amino acids. The CDR3 sequence: CAWSVIDSQNSPLHF. DNA of the CDR3: TGTGCCTGGAGTGTAATTGACAGTCAAAATTCACCCCTCCACTTT.

This clone was seen a single time. The chain links TRBV18 to TRBJ1-1; D might be TRBD1 (5 bases). The CDR3 is made up of 12 amino acids. Looked up from germline, CDR1 is KGHSH and CDR2 is LQKENI. V lost 5 bases and J 3 bases, leaving 7 bases between the germline ends. The CDR3 region has the DNA TGTGCCAGCTCATTACAGGACACTGAAGCTTTCTTT. Encoded protein: CASSLQDTEAFF.

Of note for this clone: The sample holds other DNA sequences that translate to the same CDR3. This sequence joins TRBV7-2 and TRBJ1-2, with D possibly TRBD1 on 6 matching bases. From germline, CDR1 is SGHTA and CDR2 FQGNSA. V was shortened by 5 bases and J by 4 bases, with 11 bases between the two germline ends. The CDR3 has 13 residues. The CDR3 region is CASSPQGFYGYTF. The CDR3 DNA reads TGTGCCAGCAGCCCACAGGGCTTCTATGGCTACACCTTC.

The chain carries TRBV5-6 and TRBJ2-1; D is unresolved. The length of the CDR3 is 13 residues. Trimming removed 4 bases at V and 9 bases at J, with 14 bases between. Germline V gene data show CDR1 as SGHDT and CDR2 as YYEEEE. The CDR3 spells CASSLVSWGEQFF. CDR3 bases: TGTGCCAGCAGCCTAGTTTCATGGGGTGAGCAGTTCTTC. The full variable domain, in which reference TRBV5-6 and TRBJ2-1 provide the parts outside the CDR3, is DAGVTQSPTHLIKTRGQQVTLRCSPKSGHDTVSWYQQALGQGPQFIFQYYEEEERQRGNFPDRFSGHQFPNYSSELNVNALLLGDSALYLCASSLVSWGEQFFGPGTRLTVL.

V gene TRBV2 combines with J gene TRBJ1-2, with 9 bases matching TRBD1. The germline V gene encodes CDR1 SNHLY and CDR2 FYNNEI. The V and J ends lost 7 bases and 4 bases, in that order; junction bases with no gene match: 16. The CDR3 is made up of 17 amino acids. Here the CDR3 DNA reads TGTGCCAGCACCGGACCCCGACCGGGACAGGGTGCCTATGGCTACACCTTC. It codes for CASTGPRPGQGAYGYTF.

The chain employs TRBV15 and TRBJ1-5; the D is unclear. Deletions cut 5 bases from V and 0 bases from J, with 5 bases between. CDR3 length: 13 amino acids. Germline-derived CDR1 and CDR2 are LNHNV and YYDKDF (reference sequence). The DNA for the CDR3 is TGTGCCACCAGCGGGTATAGCAATCAGCCCCAGCATTTT. Amino acid sequence: CATSGYSNQPQHF.

The chain combines TRBV6-6 with TRBJ1-5, with unresolved D. CDR3 size: 13 residues. Trimming removed 5 bases from V and 7 bases from J, with 12 bases in between. Germline V gene lookup returns CDR1 MNHNY and CDR2 SVGAGI (reference sequence). CDR3 nucleotide sequence: TGTGCCAGCAGTGCCCCATCAGGACAGCCCCAGCATTTT. Amino acid sequence: CASSAPSGQPQHF.

The V and J genes are TRBV29-1 and TRBJ1-5; D is undetermined. CDR1 is SQVTM and CDR2 is ANQGSEA in the germline V gene. V gave up 4 bases and J gave up 8 bases, with 15 bases separating them. The CDR3 is 13 residues long. Here the CDR3 reads CSVAVGDMKPQHF. CDR3 coding DNA: TGCAGCGTTGCCGTCGGAGATATGAAGCCCCAGCATTTT.

The chain joins TRBV6-1 to TRBJ2-3; 7 positions agree with TRBD1. The length of the CDR3 is 16 residues. Germline CDR1 and CDR2: MNHNS and SASEGT. Trimming removed 4 bases from V and 3 bases from J; junction bases left unmatched: 10. This CDR3 reads CASSGTGTVGTDTQYF. The CDR3 DNA follows: TGTGCCAGCAGTGGCACCGGGACAGTGGGTACAGATACGCAGTATTTT.

The rearrangement uses TRBV6-1 and TRBJ1-6; D unclear. The germline V and J ends were trimmed by 3 bases and 7 bases, with 22 bases remaining between them. CDR3 length equals 18 residues. Germline lookup yields CDR1 MNHNS and CDR2 SASEGT. CDR3 protein: CASSERPVGSAVNSPLHF. The DNA of the CDR3 is TGTGCCAGCAGTGAGCGTCCCGTGGGGTCAGCCGTGAATTCACCCCTCCACTTT.

The chain is built from TRBV9 and TRBJ1-2, with D perhaps matching TRBD1 (6 bases). CDR1 and CDR2 (germline): SGDLS, YYNGEE. The CDR3 length is 17 residues. V lost 0 bases and J lost 4, with 19 bases in between. CDR3 region: CASSVDGRARGLYGYTF. The CDR3 DNA sequence: TGTGCCAGCAGCGTAGACGGCCGGGCCCGGGGGCTCTATGGCTACACCTTC.

The chain recombines TRBV5-5 with TRBJ2-5; a weak D match, TRBD1 (6 bases). The CDR3 extends over 14 amino acids. Germline CDR1 and CDR2: SGHKS and YYEKEE (reference sequence). V lost 4 bases to trimming and J lost 1 base, with 11 bases between them. CDR3 protein: CASSPTGFQETQYF. As DNA, the CDR3 is TGTGCCAGCAGCCCGACAGGTTTCCAAGAGACCCAGTACTTC.

The chain recombines TRBV7-2 with TRBJ1-1; D is undetermined. Per germline, CDR1 SGHTA and CDR2 FQGNSA. The CDR3 extends over 15 amino acids. V lost 2 bases, J lost 5 bases, and 15 bases lay in between. CDR3 bases: TGTGCCAGCAGCTTACGAGGAGTCTTGAGTACTGAAGCTTTCTTT. This codes for CASSLRGVLSTEAFF. The full variable domain, rest sourced from reference TRBV7-2 and TRBJ1-1, is GAGVSQSPSNKVTEKGKDVELRCDPISGHTALYWYRQSLGQGLEFLIYFQGNSAPDKSGLPSDRFSAERTGGSVSTLTIQRTQQEDSAVYLCASSLRGVLSTEAFFGQGTRLTVV.

The genes are TRBV21-1 and TRBJ2-1; the table assigns TRBD1, which was not confirmed against the DNA. TRBV21-1 is listed as a pseudogene. The CDR3 is 17 amino acids. The CDR3 region has the DNA TGTGCCAGCAGCAAAGGGACAGGGGGCGGCTACCACAATGAGCAGTTCTTC. This codes for CASSKGTGGGYHNEQFF.

This chain connects TRBV18 to TRBJ1-5, with 7 positions matching TRBD1. The CDR3 runs to 15 residues. Germline trimming cut 2 bases from V and 4 bases from J; bases unmatched to any gene: 5. Germline V CDR1 and CDR2: KGHSH, LQKENI. The chain's CDR3 is CASSPDRDLNQPQHF. The DNA of the CDR3 is TGTGCCAGCTCACCAGACAGGGATCTTAATCAGCCCCAGCATTTT. Looking up the rest from reference TRBV18 and TRBJ1-5 gives the full variable domain: NAGVMQNPRHLVRRRGQEARLRCSPMKGHSHVYWYRQLPEEGLKFMVYLQKENIIDESGMPKERFSAEFPKEGPSILRIQQVVRGDSAAYFCASSPDRDLNQPQHFGDGTRLSIL.

The CDR3 sequence is CASSLPTGNEKLFF. CDR3 coding DNA: TGTGCCAGCAGTTTACCTACCGGGAATGAAAAACTGTTTTTT. The chain uses TRBV28 and TRBJ1-4; the D is unclear. V lost 2 bases and J lost 5, with 9 bases in between. The CDR3 totals 14 residues. Germline V lookup: CDR1 MDHEN, CDR2 SYDVKM.

The gene calls are TRBV30 and TRBJ1-6; 12 bases are a match to TRBD1. The junction had 6 bases not matched to a gene; V was cut back by 5 bases and J by 10 bases. In germline, CDR1 is GTSNPN, CDR2 SVGIG (reference sequence). The CDR3 extends over 14 amino acids. CDR3 in amino acids: CAWEGQGARSPLHF. The CDR3, as DNA: TGTGCCTGGGAGGGACAGGGGGCACGATCACCCCTCCACTTT.

This chain connects TRBV30 to TRBJ2-3, with 9 positions matching TRBD2. The CDR3 has 15 residues. V shed 0 bases and J 1 base; nucleotides not matched to a gene: 2. The germline CDR1 and CDR2 sequences are GTSNPN and SVGIG (reference sequence). The CDR3 here is CAWSVLAGRTDTQYF. The CDR3 region has the DNA TGTGCCTGGAGTGTACTAGCGGGCCGCACAGATACGCAGTATTTT.

V gene TRBV2 combines with J gene TRBJ1-1, with D possibly being TRBD1 (6 bases). The CDR3 is 15 amino acids. The V gene's germline CDR1 is SNHLY and CDR2 FYNNEI. Trimming stripped 6 bases from V and 0 bases from J, with 14 bases between. CDR3 coding DNA: TGTGCCAGCAGGAGGGGGACACTCATGAACACTGAAGCTTTCTTT. This codes for CASRRGTLMNTEAFF.

The chain joins TRBV13 to TRBJ2-3; D call uncertain. Deletions cut 0 bases from V and 6 bases from J, with 7 bases between. Germline V gene sequence: CDR1 PRHDT, CDR2 FYEKMQ (reference sequence). The CDR3 contains 13 residues. The DNA for the CDR3 is TGTGCCAGCAGCTTAGGAAGGCGGGATACGCAGTATTTT. It is translated as CASSLGRRDTQYF.